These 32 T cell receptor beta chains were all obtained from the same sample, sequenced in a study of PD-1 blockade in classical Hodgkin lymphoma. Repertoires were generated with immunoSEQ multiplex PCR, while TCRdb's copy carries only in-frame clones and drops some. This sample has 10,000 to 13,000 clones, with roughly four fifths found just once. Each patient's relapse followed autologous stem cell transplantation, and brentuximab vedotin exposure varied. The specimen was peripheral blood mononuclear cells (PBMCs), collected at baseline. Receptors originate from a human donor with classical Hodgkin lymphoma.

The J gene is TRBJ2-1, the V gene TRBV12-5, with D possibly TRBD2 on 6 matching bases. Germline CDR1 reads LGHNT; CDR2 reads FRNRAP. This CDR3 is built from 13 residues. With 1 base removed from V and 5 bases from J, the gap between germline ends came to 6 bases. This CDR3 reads CASGLGEDNEQFF. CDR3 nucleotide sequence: TGTGCTAGTGGTTTGGGGGAGGACAATGAGCAGTTCTTC.

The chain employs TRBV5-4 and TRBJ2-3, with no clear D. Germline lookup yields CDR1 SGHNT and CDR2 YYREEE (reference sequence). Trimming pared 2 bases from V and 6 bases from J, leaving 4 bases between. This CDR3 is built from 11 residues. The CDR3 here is CASSFRDTQYF. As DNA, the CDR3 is TGTGCCAGCAGCTTTAGGGATACGCAGTATTTT.

The CDR3 loop reads CASRGTGEEANYGYTF. CDR3 DNA sequence: TGTGCCAGCAGGGGGACAGGGGAAGAAGCCAACTATGGCTACACCTTC. V is TRBV5-6 and J is TRBJ1-2, with TRBD1 identical over 10 bases. J was trimmed by 2 bases and V by 5 bases; bases with no gene match: 9. Germline V CDR1 and CDR2: SGHDT, YYEEEE. The CDR3 is 16 residues long.

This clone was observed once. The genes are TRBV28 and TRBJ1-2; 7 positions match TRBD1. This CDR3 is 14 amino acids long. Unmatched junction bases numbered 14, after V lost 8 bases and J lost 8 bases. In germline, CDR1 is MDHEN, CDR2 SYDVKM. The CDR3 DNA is TGTGCCAGCCGGCCGGCGGAGACAGGGTCGGGCTACACCTTC. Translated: CASRPAETGSGYTF.

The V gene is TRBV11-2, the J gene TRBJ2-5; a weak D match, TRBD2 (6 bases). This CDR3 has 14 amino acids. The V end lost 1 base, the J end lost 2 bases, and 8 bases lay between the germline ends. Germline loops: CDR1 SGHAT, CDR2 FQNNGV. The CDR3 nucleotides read TGTGCCAGCAGCTTAGCGCGGGGTCAAGAGACCCAGTACTTC. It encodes CASSLARGQETQYF.

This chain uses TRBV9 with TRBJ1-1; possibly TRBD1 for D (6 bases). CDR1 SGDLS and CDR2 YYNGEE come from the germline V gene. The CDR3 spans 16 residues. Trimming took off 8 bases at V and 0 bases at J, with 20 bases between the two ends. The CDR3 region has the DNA TGTGCCAGGCACAGGGTCCCCAACATTATGAACACTGAAGCTTTCTTT. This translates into CARHRVPNIMNTEAFF.

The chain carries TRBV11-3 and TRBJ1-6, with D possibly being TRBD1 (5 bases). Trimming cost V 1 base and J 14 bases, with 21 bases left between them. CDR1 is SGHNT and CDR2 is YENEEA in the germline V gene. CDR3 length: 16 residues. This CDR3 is CASSLASGRTGETLHF. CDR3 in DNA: TGTGCCAGCAGCTTAGCGTCAGGGCGGACCGGTGAGACCCTCCACTTT.

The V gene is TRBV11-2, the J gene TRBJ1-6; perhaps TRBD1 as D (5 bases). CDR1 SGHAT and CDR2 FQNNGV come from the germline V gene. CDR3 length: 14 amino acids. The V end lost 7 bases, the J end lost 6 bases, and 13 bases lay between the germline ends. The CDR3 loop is CASKSDSSNSPLHF. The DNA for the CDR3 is TGTGCCAGCAAAAGCGACAGTTCTAATTCACCCCTCCACTTT.

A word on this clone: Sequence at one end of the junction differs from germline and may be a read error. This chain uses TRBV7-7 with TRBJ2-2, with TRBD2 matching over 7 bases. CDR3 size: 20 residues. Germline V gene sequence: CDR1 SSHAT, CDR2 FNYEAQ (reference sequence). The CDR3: CASSLARMKWGGKWPGELFF. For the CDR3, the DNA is TGTGCTAGCAGCTTAGCGAGAATGAAATGGGGGGGAAAATGGCCCGGGGAGCTGTTTTTT.

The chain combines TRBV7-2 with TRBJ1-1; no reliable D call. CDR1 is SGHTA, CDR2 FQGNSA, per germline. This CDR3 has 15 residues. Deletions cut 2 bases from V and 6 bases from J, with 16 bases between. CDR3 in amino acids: CASSLSKGGFPEAFF. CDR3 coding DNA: TGTGCCAGCAGCTTATCCAAGGGAGGGTTCCCTGAAGCTTTCTTT.

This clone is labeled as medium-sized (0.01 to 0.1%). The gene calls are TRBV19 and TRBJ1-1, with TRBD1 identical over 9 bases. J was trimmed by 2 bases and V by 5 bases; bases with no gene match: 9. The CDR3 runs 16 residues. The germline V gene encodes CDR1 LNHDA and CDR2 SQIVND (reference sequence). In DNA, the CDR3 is TGTGCCAGTAGTTCCTCGGACAGGGGCCTCAACACTGAAGCTTTCTTT. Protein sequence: CASSSSDRGLNTEAFF.

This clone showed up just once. The CDR3 protein is CASSPGTVLSYEQYF. The CDR3 region has the DNA TGTGCCAGCAGCCCAGGGACGGTGCTCTCCTACGAGCAGTACTTC. The gene calls are TRBV7-2 and TRBJ2-7; D may be TRBD1 or TRBD2 (5 bases each). This CDR3 spans 15 amino acids. With 5 bases removed from V and 0 bases from J, the gap between germline ends came to 14 bases. Germline lookup yields CDR1 SGHTA and CDR2 FQGNSA.

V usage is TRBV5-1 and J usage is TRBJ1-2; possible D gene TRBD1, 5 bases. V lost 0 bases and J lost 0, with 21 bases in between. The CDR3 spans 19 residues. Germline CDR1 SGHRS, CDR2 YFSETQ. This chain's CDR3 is CASSLARQLREEANYGYTF. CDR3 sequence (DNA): TGCGCCAGCAGCTTGGCCCGACAGCTGAGAGAAGAAGCTAACTATGGCTACACCTTC. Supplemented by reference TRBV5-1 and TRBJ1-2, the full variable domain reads KAGVTQTPRYLIKTRGQQVTLSCSPISGHRSVSWYQQTPGQGLQFLFEYFSETQRNKGNFPGRFSGRQFSNSRSEMNVSTLELGDSALYLCASSLARQLREEANYGYTFGSGTRLTVV.

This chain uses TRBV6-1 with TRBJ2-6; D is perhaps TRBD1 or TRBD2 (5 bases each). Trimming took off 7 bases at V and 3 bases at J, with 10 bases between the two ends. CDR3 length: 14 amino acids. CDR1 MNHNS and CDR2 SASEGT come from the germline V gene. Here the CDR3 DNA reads TGTGCCAGCACTGGGGGAAGTGGGGCCAACGTCCTGACTTTC. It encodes CASTGGSGANVLTF.

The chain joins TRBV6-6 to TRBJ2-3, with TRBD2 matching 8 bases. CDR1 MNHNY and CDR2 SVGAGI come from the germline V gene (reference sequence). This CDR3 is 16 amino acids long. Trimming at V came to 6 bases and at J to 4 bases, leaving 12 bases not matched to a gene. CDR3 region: CASRAGALSEADTQYF. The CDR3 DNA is TGTGCCAGCAGAGCGGGGGCCCTGTCTGAGGCAGATACGCAGTATTTT.

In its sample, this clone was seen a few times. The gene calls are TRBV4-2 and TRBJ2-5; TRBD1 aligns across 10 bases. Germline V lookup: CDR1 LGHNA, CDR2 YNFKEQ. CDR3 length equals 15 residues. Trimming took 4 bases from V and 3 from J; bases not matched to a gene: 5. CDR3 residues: CASSRTGTGEETQYF. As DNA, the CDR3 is TGTGCCAGCAGCCGGACCGGGACAGGGGAAGAGACCCAGTACTTC.

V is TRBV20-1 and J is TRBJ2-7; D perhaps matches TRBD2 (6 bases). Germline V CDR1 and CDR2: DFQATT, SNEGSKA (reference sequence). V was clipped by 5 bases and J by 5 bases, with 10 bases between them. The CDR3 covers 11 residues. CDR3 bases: TGCAGTGCTTCGACTAGGGACGAGCAGTACGTC. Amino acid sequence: CSASTRDEQYV.

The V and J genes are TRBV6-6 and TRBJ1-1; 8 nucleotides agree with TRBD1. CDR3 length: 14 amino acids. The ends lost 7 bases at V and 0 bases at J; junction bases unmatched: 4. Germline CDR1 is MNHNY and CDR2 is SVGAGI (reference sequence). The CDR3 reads CASTRQGMNTEAFF. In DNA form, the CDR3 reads TGTGCCAGCACAAGACAGGGGATGAACACTGAAGCTTTCTTT.

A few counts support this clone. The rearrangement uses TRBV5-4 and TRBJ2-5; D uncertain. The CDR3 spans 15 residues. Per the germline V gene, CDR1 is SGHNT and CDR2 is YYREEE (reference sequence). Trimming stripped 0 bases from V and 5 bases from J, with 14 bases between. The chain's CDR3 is CASSLGGRMRETQYF. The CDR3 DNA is TGTGCCAGCAGCTTGGGTGGACGCATGAGGGAGACCCAGTACTTC.

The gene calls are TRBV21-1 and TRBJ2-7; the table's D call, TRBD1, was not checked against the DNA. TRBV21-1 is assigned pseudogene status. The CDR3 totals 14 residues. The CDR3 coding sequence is TGTGCCAGCAGCAAGTCACAGGGAATCTACGAGCAGTACGTC. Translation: CASSKSQGIYEQYV.

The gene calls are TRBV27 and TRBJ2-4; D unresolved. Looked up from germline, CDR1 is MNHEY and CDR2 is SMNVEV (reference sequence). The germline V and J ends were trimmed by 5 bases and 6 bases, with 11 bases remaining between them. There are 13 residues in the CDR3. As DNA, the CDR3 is TGTGCCAGCAGTAACTGGGGAATAAACATTCAGTACTTC. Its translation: CASSNWGINIQYF.

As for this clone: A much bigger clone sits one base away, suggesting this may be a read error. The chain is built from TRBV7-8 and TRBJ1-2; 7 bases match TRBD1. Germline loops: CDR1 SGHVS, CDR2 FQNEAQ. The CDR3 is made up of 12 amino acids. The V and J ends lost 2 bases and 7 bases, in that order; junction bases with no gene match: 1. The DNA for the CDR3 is TGTGCCAGCAGCTTAACAGGGGTTGGCTACACCTTC. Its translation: CASSLTGVGYTF.

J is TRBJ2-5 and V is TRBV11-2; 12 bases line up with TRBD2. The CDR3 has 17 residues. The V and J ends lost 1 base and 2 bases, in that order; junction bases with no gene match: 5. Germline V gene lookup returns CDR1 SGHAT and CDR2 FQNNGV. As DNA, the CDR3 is TGTGCCAGCAGCTTAGTCGCCGGACTAGCGGGGCAAGAGACCCAGTACTTC. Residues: CASSLVAGLAGQETQYF.

The CDR3 region has the DNA TGTGCCAGCAGTGAATTTAGGGGACAGGGGCGAAGAAACACCATATATTTT. This encodes CASSEFRGQGRRNTIYF. The V gene is TRBV6-1, the J gene TRBJ1-3; 10 nucleotides line up with TRBD1. The CDR3 is 17 amino acids. Germline CDR1 is MNHNS and CDR2 is SASEGT. V was clipped by 2 bases and J by 5 bases; unmatched bases: 9.

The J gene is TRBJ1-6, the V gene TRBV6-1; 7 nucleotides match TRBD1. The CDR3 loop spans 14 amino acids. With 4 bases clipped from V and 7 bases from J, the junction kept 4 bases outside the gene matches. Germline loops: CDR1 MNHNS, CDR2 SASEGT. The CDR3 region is CASSVDRVNSPLHF. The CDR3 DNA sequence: TGTGCCAGCAGTGTTGACAGGGTGAATTCACCCCTCCACTTT.

The CDR3 loop reads CASSVWGTGANVLTF. In DNA, the CDR3 is TGTGCCAGCAGCGTATGGGGGACTGGGGCCAACGTCCTGACTTTC. The rearrangement joins TRBV9 to TRBJ2-6, with D perhaps given as TRBD1 or TRBD2 (5 bases each). Germline-derived CDR1 and CDR2 are SGDLS and YYNGEE. The V and J ends lost 1 base and 2 bases respectively, with 7 bases between them. CDR3 length: 15 amino acids.

CDR3 loop: CAARRGRSMNTEAFF. The CDR3, as DNA: TGTGCCGCAAGACGGGGCAGGTCCATGAACACTGAAGCTTTCTTT. J is TRBJ1-1 and V is TRBV6-5, with D possibly TRBD1 on 5 matching bases. Looked up from germline, CDR1 is MNHEY and CDR2 is SVGAGI. V lost 11 bases to trimming and J lost 0 bases, with 19 bases between them. The CDR3 is 15 residues long.

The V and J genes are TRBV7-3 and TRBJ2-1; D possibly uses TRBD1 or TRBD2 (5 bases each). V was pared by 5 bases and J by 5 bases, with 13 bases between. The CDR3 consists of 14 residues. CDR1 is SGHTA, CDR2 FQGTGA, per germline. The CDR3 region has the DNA TGTGCCAGCAGCCCCCAAGGGACCAACAATGAGCAGTTCTTC. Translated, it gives CASSPQGTNNEQFF.

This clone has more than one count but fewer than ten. This chain's CDR3 is CASSLGNYNSPLHF. DNA of the CDR3: TGTGCCAGCAGCTTAGGGAACTATAATTCACCCCTCCACTTT. The chain combines TRBV5-5 with TRBJ1-6; D remains unclear. Germline CDR1 SGHKS, CDR2 YYEKEE (reference sequence). The CDR3 is 14 amino acids. Between the trimmed V and J ends, which lost 2 bases and 3 bases, there was a span of 6 bases.

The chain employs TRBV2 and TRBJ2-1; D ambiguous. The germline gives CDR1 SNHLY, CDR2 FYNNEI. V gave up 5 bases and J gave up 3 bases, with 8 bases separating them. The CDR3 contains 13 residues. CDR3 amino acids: CASSTTSYNEQFF. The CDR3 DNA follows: TGTGCCAGCAGTACGACAAGCTACAATGAGCAGTTCTTC. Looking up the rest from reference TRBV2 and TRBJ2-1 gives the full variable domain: EPEVTQTPSHQVTQMGQEVILRCVPISNHLYFYWYRQILGQKVEFLVSFYNNEISEKSEIFDDQFSVERPDGSNFTLKIRSTKLEDSAMYFCASSTTSYNEQFFGPGTRLTVL.

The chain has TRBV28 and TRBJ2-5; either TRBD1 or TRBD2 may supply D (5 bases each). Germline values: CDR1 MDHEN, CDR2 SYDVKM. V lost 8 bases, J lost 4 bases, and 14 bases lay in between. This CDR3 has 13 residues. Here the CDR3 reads CASWDRTGETQYF. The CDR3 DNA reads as TGTGCCAGCTGGGACCGCACTGGAGAGACCCAGTACTTC. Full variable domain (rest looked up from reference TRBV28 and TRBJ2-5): DVKVTQSSRYLVKRTGEKVFLECVQDMDHENMFWYRQDPGLGLRLIYFSYDVKMKEKGDIPEGYSVSREKKERFSLILESASTNQTSMYLCASWDRTGETQYFGPGTRLLVL.

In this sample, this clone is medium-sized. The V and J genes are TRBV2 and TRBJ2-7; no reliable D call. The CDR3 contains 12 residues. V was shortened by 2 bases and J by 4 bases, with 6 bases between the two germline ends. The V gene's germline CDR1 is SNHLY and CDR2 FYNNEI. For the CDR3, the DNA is TGTGCCAGCAGTGAAAACGATTACGAGCAGTACTTC. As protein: CASSENDYEQYF.